These T cell receptor beta chains were read from a single sample in a study of blood T cell repertoires in COVID-19. Clones were read by immunoSEQ multiplex PCR, and TCRdb kept only the in-frame ones, dropping some. The sample lists 300,000 to 450,000 clones; over 65% were seen once. The source material was peripheral blood. All receptors derive from a human donor with acute or convalescent COVID-19. The donor label of this sample is uncertain. Each CDR3 is given with its conserved first and last residue. The order of the fields is clone size, D gene, J gene, V gene, CDR3 length, CDR3 protein, CDR3 DNA. The D gene is left open where the match is weak. Clone size, where shown, is once, few, many, or a class for clones that have expanded.

abundance: NA; d_gene: NA; j_gene: TRBJ2-1; v_gene: TRBV10-2; len: 13; CDR3aa: CASSSGVYNEQFF; CDR3nt: TGCGCCAGCAGTAGCGGAGTCTACAATGAGCAGTTCTTC
abundance: NA; d_gene: NA; j_gene: TRBJ2-3; v_gene: TRBV30; len: 14; CDR3aa: CAWRRWEGTDTQYF; CDR3nt: TGTGCCTGGAGGAGGTGGGAGGGCACAGATACGCAGTATTTT
abundance: NA; d_gene: NA; j_gene: TRBJ2-5; v_gene: TRBV18; len: 14; CDR3aa: CASSPGTGDKTQYF; CDR3nt: TGTGCCAGCTCACCTGGAACAGGAGACAAGACCCAGTACTTC
abundance: NA; d_gene: TRBD2; j_gene: TRBJ2-3; v_gene: TRBV19; len: 15; CDR3aa: CASSFQLAARDTQYF; CDR3nt: TGTGCCAGTAGTTTCCAACTAGCGGCCCGAGATACGCAGTATTTT
abundance: NA; d_gene: NA; j_gene: TRBJ2-2; v_gene: TRBV18; len: 16; CDR3aa: CASSPPSRAGTGELFF; CDR3nt: TGTGCCAGCTCACCACCTTCAAGAGCGGGCACCGGGGAGCTGTTTTTT
abundance: NA; d_gene: NA; j_gene: TRBJ1-3; v_gene: TRBV2; len: 13; CDR3aa: CASMRGSGNTIYF; CDR3nt: TGTGCCAGCATGCGGGGCTCTGGAAACACCATATATTTT
abundance: NA; d_gene: TRBD1; j_gene: TRBJ1-1; v_gene: TRBV9; len: 16; CDR3aa: CASTAGTGEINTEAFF; CDR3nt: TGTGCCAGCACCGCCGGGACAGGCGAGATAAACACTGAAGCTTTCTTT
abundance: NA; d_gene: NA; j_gene: TRBJ1-2; v_gene: TRBV30; len: 13; CDR3aa: CAWRGRGNYGYTF; CDR3nt: TGTGCCTGGAGGGGTCGGGGTAACTATGGCTACACCTTC
abundance: once; d_gene: TRBD1; j_gene: TRBJ1-1; v_gene: TRBV28; len: 13; CDR3aa: CASSLGQGASAFF; CDR3nt: TGTGCCAGCAGTTTAGGGCAGGGGGCGTCGGCTTTCTTT
abundance: once; d_gene: NA; j_gene: TRBJ2-7; v_gene: TRBV4-1; len: 14; CDR3aa: CASSQVVSSYEQYF; CDR3nt: TGCGCCAGCAGCCAAGTGGTCAGCTCCTACGAGCAGTACTTC
abundance: NA; d_gene: NA; j_gene: TRBJ2-7; v_gene: TRBV7-9; len: 13; CDR3aa: CASSEVPSYEQYF; CDR3nt: TGTGCCAGCAGCGAGGTCCCATCCTACGAGCAGTACTTC
abundance: NA; d_gene: TRBD1; j_gene: TRBJ2-7; v_gene: TRBV19; len: 15; CDR3aa: CASNRKITGDYEQYF; CDR3nt: TGTGCCAGTAACCGGAAAATCACAGGGGACTACGAGCAGTACTTC
abundance: few; d_gene: TRBD1; j_gene: TRBJ1-2; v_gene: TRBV2; len: 14; CDR3aa: CASSEVGGHYGYTF; CDR3nt: TGTGCCAGCAGTGAAGTAGGGGGCCACTATGGCTACACCTTC
abundance: NA; d_gene: TRBD2; j_gene: TRBJ2-3; v_gene: TRBV10-3; len: 14; CDR3aa: CAISEGLGLDTQYF; CDR3nt: TGTGCCATCAGTGAGGGACTAGGACTCGATACGCAGTATTTT
abundance: NA; d_gene: NA; j_gene: TRBJ1-5; v_gene: TRBV3-1/TRBV3-2; len: 13; CDR3aa: CASSLTLRGPQHF; CDR3nt: TGTGCCAGCAGCCTCACACTTAGGGGGCCCCAGCATTTT
abundance: NA; d_gene: NA; j_gene: TRBJ2-7; v_gene: TRBV9; len: 15; CDR3aa: CASSVNPNANYEQYF; CDR3nt: TGTGCCAGCAGCGTAAATCCGAACGCTAACTACGAGCAGTACTTC
abundance: NA; d_gene: TRBD1; j_gene: TRBJ2-5; v_gene: TRBV6-1; len: 14; CDR3aa: CASSERQGVKTQYF; CDR3nt: TGTGCCAGCAGTGAACGACAGGGTGTGAAGACCCAGTACTTC
abundance: few; d_gene: TRBD1; j_gene: TRBJ1-1; v_gene: TRBV7-9; len: 13; CDR3aa: CASSLDRGSEAFF; CDR3nt: TGTGCCAGCAGCTTGGACAGGGGTTCTGAAGCTTTCTTT
abundance: NA; d_gene: NA; j_gene: TRBJ1-6; v_gene: TRBV18; len: 14; CDR3aa: CASSWTPDNSPLHF; CDR3nt: TGTGCCAGCTCGTGGACACCAGATAATTCACCCCTCCACTTT
abundance: NA; d_gene: TRBD1; j_gene: TRBJ2-5; v_gene: TRBV19; len: 15; CDR3aa: CASEPGQAIGETQYF; CDR3nt: TGTGCCAGCGAACCGGGACAGGCTATCGGTGAGACCCAGTACTTC
abundance: NA; d_gene: TRBD1; j_gene: TRBJ2-7; v_gene: TRBV29-1; len: 14; CDR3aa: CSALPGTGDYEQYF; CDR3nt: TGCAGCGCCCTACCCGGGACAGGGGACTACGAGCAGTACTTC
abundance: few; d_gene: TRBD1; j_gene: TRBJ1-2; v_gene: TRBV28; len: 13; CDR3aa: CASIDLQGVRYTF; CDR3nt: TGTGCCAGCATTGACTTACAGGGGGTTCGCTACACCTTC
abundance: NA; d_gene: TRBD1; j_gene: TRBJ1-2; v_gene: TRBV2; len: 13; CDR3aa: CASRGTASYGYTF; CDR3nt: TGTGCCAGCAGGGGGACAGCATCCTATGGCTACACCTTC
abundance: NA; d_gene: TRBD1; j_gene: TRBJ1-6; v_gene: TRBV5-1; len: 19; CDR3aa: CASSPRDRGLSSDNSPLHF; CDR3nt: TGCGCCAGCAGCCCCCGGGACAGGGGCCTGAGCTCTGATAATTCACCCCTCCACTTT
abundance: NA; d_gene: TRBD1; j_gene: TRBJ1-2; v_gene: TRBV5-8; len: 16; CDR3aa: CASSLDSGTGGSGYTF; CDR3nt: TGTGCCAGCAGCTTGGACTCCGGGACAGGGGGATCTGGCTACACCTTC
abundance: NA; d_gene: NA; j_gene: TRBJ2-1; v_gene: TRBV4-1; len: 17; CDR3aa: CASSPPGGTSFGNEQFF; CDR3nt: TGCGCCAGCAGCCCCCCAGGGGGGACTAGTTTTGGCAATGAGCAGTTCTTC
abundance: few; d_gene: NA; j_gene: TRBJ2-7; v_gene: TRBV11-2; len: 11; CDR3aa: CASSHSYEQYF; CDR3nt: TGTGCCAGCAGCCACTCCTACGAGCAGTACTTC
abundance: NA; d_gene: NA; j_gene: TRBJ1-3; v_gene: TRBV5-4; len: 14; CDR3aa: CASSLAVSGNTIYF; CDR3nt: TGTGCCAGCAGCTTGGCGGTCTCTGGAAACACCATATATTTT
abundance: NA; d_gene: TRBD1; j_gene: TRBJ1-2; v_gene: TRBV12-3/TRBV12-4; len: 13; CDR3aa: CASHGTGADGYTF; CDR3nt: TGTGCCAGCCACGGGACAGGGGCGGATGGCTACACCTTC
abundance: NA; d_gene: TRBD1; j_gene: TRBJ2-5; v_gene: TRBV11-1; len: 15; CDR3aa: CASSLGQGAQETQYF; CDR3nt: TGTGCCAGCAGCTTGGGGCAGGGGGCCCAAGAGACCCAGTACTTC
abundance: NA; d_gene: NA; j_gene: TRBJ2-4; v_gene: TRBV28; len: 15; CDR3aa: CASSLSGLAKNIQYF; CDR3nt: TGTGCCAGCAGTTTATCAGGGTTAGCCAAAAACATTCAGTACTTC
abundance: NA; d_gene: TRBD1; j_gene: TRBJ1-2; v_gene: TRBV7-9; len: 16; CDR3aa: CASSQDREGNLYGYTF; CDR3nt: TGTGCCAGCAGCCAAGACAGGGAAGGAAACCTCTATGGCTACACCTTC
abundance: NA; d_gene: TRBD1; j_gene: TRBJ2-3; v_gene: TRBV7-2; len: 17; CDR3aa: CASSFLRDRGFTDTQYF; CDR3nt: TGTGCCAGCAGCTTCCTCCGGGACAGGGGTTTCACAGATACGCAGTATTTT
abundance: NA; d_gene: TRBD1; j_gene: TRBJ1-1; v_gene: TRBV30; len: 15; CDR3aa: CAWSVDNRGRGEAFF; CDR3nt: TGTGCCTGGAGTGTAGATAACAGGGGGCGCGGTGAAGCTTTCTTT
abundance: few; d_gene: NA; j_gene: TRBJ1-3; v_gene: TRBV14; len: 13; CDR3aa: CASSPTGGNTIYF; CDR3nt: TGTGCCAGCAGCCCAACAGGTGGAAACACCATATATTTT
abundance: NA; d_gene: TRBD2; j_gene: TRBJ2-7; v_gene: TRBV3-1/TRBV3-2; len: 15; CDR3aa: CASSQWSGSSYEQYF; CDR3nt: TGTGCCAGCAGCCAGTGGAGCGGGAGTTCCTACGAGCAGTACTTC
abundance: NA; d_gene: NA; j_gene: TRBJ1-1; v_gene: TRBV5-8; len: 14; CDR3aa: CASSSGLANTEAFF; CDR3nt: TGTGCCAGCAGCTCCGGACTGGCGAACACTGAAGCTTTCTTT
abundance: NA; d_gene: NA; j_gene: TRBJ1-1; v_gene: TRBV5-1; len: 13; CDR3aa: CASSWDLNTEAFF; CDR3nt: TGCGCCAGCAGCTGGGACTTGAACACTGAAGCTTTCTTT
abundance: NA; d_gene: NA; j_gene: TRBJ1-5; v_gene: TRBV7-8; len: 15; CDR3aa: CASSLVAGGNQPQHF; CDR3nt: TGTGCCAGCAGCTTAGTTGCGGGGGGCAATCAGCCCCAGCATTTT
abundance: NA; d_gene: TRBD1; j_gene: TRBJ1-6; v_gene: TRBV5-1; len: 15; CDR3aa: CASSRTGQYNSPLHF; CDR3nt: TGCGCCAGCAGCCGTACGGGACAGTATAATTCACCCCTCCACTTT
abundance: few; d_gene: NA; j_gene: TRBJ1-6; v_gene: TRBV6-5; len: 14; CDR3aa: CASSYSGPGSPLHF; CDR3nt: TGTGCCAGCAGTTACTCCGGCCCGGGTTCACCCCTCCACTTT
abundance: NA; d_gene: TRBD2; j_gene: TRBJ2-7; v_gene: TRBV5-1; len: 14; CDR3aa: CASSKAGGSYEQYF; CDR3nt: TGCGCCAGCAGCAAGGCGGGAGGCTCCTACGAGCAGTACTTC
abundance: NA; d_gene: NA; j_gene: TRBJ2-7; v_gene: TRBV27; len: 15; CDR3aa: CASSHRGATTYEQYF; CDR3nt: TGTGCCAGCAGCCATCGGGGGGCGACAACCTACGAGCAGTACTTC
abundance: few; d_gene: NA; j_gene: TRBJ1-4; v_gene: TRBV7-9; len: 13; CDR3aa: CASSRRRMTELFF; CDR3nt: TGTGCCAGCAGCCGCCGCAGAATGACAGAACTGTTTTTT
abundance: NA; d_gene: TRBD2; j_gene: TRBJ2-3; v_gene: TRBV5-6; len: 16; CDR3aa: CASSPDLRGVLGTQYF; CDR3nt: TGTGCCAGCAGCCCTGACCTTCGGGGGGTCCTCGGTACGCAGTATTTT
abundance: NA; d_gene: NA; j_gene: TRBJ1-1; v_gene: TRBV19; len: 12; CDR3aa: CASSIRGARAFF; CDR3nt: TGTGCCAGTAGTATCCGCGGGGCGCGGGCTTTCTTT
abundance: NA; d_gene: TRBD1; j_gene: TRBJ2-3; v_gene: TRBV18; len: 14; CDR3aa: CASSPPDREYTQYF; CDR3nt: TGTGCCAGCTCACCACCCGACAGGGAATATACGCAGTATTTT
abundance: few; d_gene: NA; j_gene: TRBJ1-1; v_gene: TRBV18; len: 13; CDR3aa: CASSLGQNTEAFF; CDR3nt: TGTGCCAGCTCCCTGGGCCAGAACACTGAAGCTTTCTTT
abundance: NA; d_gene: NA; j_gene: TRBJ2-6; v_gene: TRBV5-6; len: 17; CDR3aa: CASSLFPVSSGANVLTF; CDR3nt: TGTGCCAGCAGCTTGTTCCCCGTCAGCTCTGGGGCCAACGTCCTGACTTTC
abundance: NA; d_gene: NA; j_gene: TRBJ2-7; v_gene: TRBV6-1; len: 13; CDR3aa: CASSEGDIHEQYF; CDR3nt: TGTGCCAGCAGTGAAGGGGACATCCACGAGCAGTACTTC